These T cell receptor beta chains were read from a single sample in a study of TIL therapy for anti-PD-1-resistant metastatic lung cancer. Here immunoSEQ multiplex PCR was the method, and the copy in TCRdb shows in-frame clones only, minus some. Seen here are about 59,000 clones, approximately 80% observed once, and the top ten hold less than 3.5%. The sequencing here drew on blood, taken at baseline. The receptor set was obtained from a person between 30 and 80 years old with non-small cell lung cancer. CDR3s include the opening cysteine and the closing phenylalanine or tryptophan. A D gene is named only where the DNA matches it firmly. A clone size is listed for some rows: how often the clone was seen (once, few, many), or a class if it is expanded.

CASGGSQPQHF TGTGCCAGTGGCGGCAGTCAGCCCCAGCATTTT TRBJ1-5 - TRBV19 -
CASSQQTGSEAFF TGTGCCAGCAGCCAACAGACAGGGAGTGAAGCTTTCTTT TRBJ1-1 TRBD1 TRBV3-1/TRBV3-2 -
CASSRGDRLQETQYF TGTGCCAGCAGTCGAGGGGATCGGTTGCAAGAGACCCAGTACTTC TRBJ2-5 - TRBV6-5 -
CASSYRGRNSPLHF TGTGCCAGCAGCTACAGGGGGCGGAATTCACCCCTCCACTTT TRBJ1-6 TRBD1 TRBV11-2 -
CASRLRGSETQYF TGTGCCAGCAGGTTAAGGGGGTCGGAGACCCAGTACTTC TRBJ2-5 - TRBV6-5 -
CASSPETGGNTEAFF TGTGCCAGCTCACCCGAAACAGGGGGGAATACTGAAGCTTTCTTT TRBJ1-1 TRBD1 TRBV18 -
CASSPKPGLTGELFF TGTGCCAGCTCACCAAAACCGGGCCTCACCGGGGAGCTGTTTTTT TRBJ2-2 - TRBV18 -
CASSEKGRGAETQYF TGTGCCAGCAGCGAAAAGGGCCGCGGAGCGGAGACCCAGTACTTC TRBJ2-5 - TRBV9 -
CASSPDRASTDTQYF TGTGCCAGCTCACCCGACAGAGCTAGCACAGATACGCAGTATTTT TRBJ2-3 - TRBV18 -
CASSQDLAGGPDTQYF TGCGCCAGCAGCCAAGATCTGGCGGGAGGACCGGATACGCAGTATTTT TRBJ2-3 TRBD2 TRBV4-3 medium-sized
CASRGTGGTEAFF TGTGCCAGCAGGGGGACAGGGGGCACGGAAGCTTTCTTT TRBJ1-1 TRBD1 TRBV7-6 -
CASSIQGRDEQFF TGTGCCAGTAGTATCCAGGGCCGGGATGAGCAGTTCTTC TRBJ2-1 - TRBV19 -